This T cell receptor beta chain is from a study of a mutant IDH1 vaccine in newly diagnosed glioma. Study-wide context: Patients arrived already treated with radiotherapy, temozolomide, or both, most having had both.

Worth noting for this clone: Its specificity is unknown.

Time point of the sample: week 11, during vaccination. Each vaccine dose was 300 ug of mutant IDH1 20-mer peptide, with topical imiquimod. The astrocytomas were IDH1-mutant, ATRX-negative, and WHO grade 3 or 4. Germline CDR1 SGDLS, CDR2 YYNGEE. V gave up 0 bases and J gave up 2 bases, with 9 bases separating them. This CDR3 has 14 amino acids. Study-level results: Of all patients, 93.3% showed vaccine-induced immune responses.

Produced via immunoSEQ multiplex PCR; TCRdb's table is partial and in-frame only. The repertoire holds 100,000 to 150,000 clones, with around four fifths as singletons. The chain couples TRBV9 to TRBJ2-7; D is ambiguous. This sequence was found in a man aged 40-49 years with glioma. Sequenced material: PBMCs, taken from a glioma patient whose treatment included an IDH1 peptide vaccine. This CDR3 is CASSVGAFTYEQYF. CDR3 sequence (DNA): TGTGCCAGCAGCGTAGGAGCTTTTACCTACGAGCAGTACTTC.